These 8 T cell receptor beta chains were all obtained from the same sample, sequenced in a study of read filtering for tumor transcriptome and immune sequencing. The library was built from about 400 ng RNA with molecular barcoded adaptors for alpha/delta and beta/gamma chains. TCRdb reprocessed the reads via MiXCR and lists one record per CDR3 protein. This table holds 35,000 to 40,000 distinct CDR3 sequences, about 15% found once. Sequencing was done on a sample of a population of CD138-negative cells sorted from bone marrow. The receptors were sampled from a donor over 35 with multiple myeloma.

This clonotype has a count of ten or more. The chain employs TRBV19 and TRBJ2-1; 9 nucleotides agree with TRBD1. V lost 9 bases to trimming and J lost 2 bases; unmatched junction nucleotides: 5. This CDR3 has 14 amino acids. Germline V gene sequence: CDR1 LNHDA, CDR2 SQIVND (reference sequence). The CDR3 loop reads CASKRQGAYNEQFF. The DNA of the CDR3 is TGTGCCAGCAAGCGACAGGGGGCCTACAATGAGCAGTTCTTC.

This clonotype was picked up one time. This likely stems from a read error, as it lies one base from a far larger clone. This sequence joins TRBV5-8 and TRBJ1-4, with a possible D match to TRBD1 (6 bases). The V gene's germline CDR1 is SGHTS and CDR2 YDEGEE. The CDR3 length is 15 residues. In DNA form, the CDR3 reads TGTGCCAGCAGCTTCTTGGCAGGGGAGGGTGAAAGACTGTTTTTT. This gives the protein CASSFLAGEGERLFF. The complete variable domain, with remaining parts taken from reference TRBV5-8 and TRBJ1-4, reads EAGVTQSPTHLIKTRGQQATLRCSPISGHTSVYWYQQALGLGLQFLLWYDEGEERNRGNFPPRFSGRQFPNYSSELNVNALELEDSALYLCASSFLAGEGERLFFGSGTQLSVL.

This clonotype was detected ten times or more. The chain employs TRBV2 and TRBJ2-3; D remains unclear. Trimming stripped 8 bases from V and 0 bases from J, with 21 bases between. Looked up from germline, CDR1 is SNHLY and CDR2 is FYNNEI. The CDR3 has 17 residues. The CDR3 reads CASGRAAATTSTDTQYF. CDR3 in DNA: TGTGCCAGCGGACGGGCTGCAGCAACCACTAGCACAGATACGCAGTATTTT.

This clonotype qualifies as medium-sized. The chain couples TRBV11-2 to TRBJ2-6; 7 positions agree with TRBD1. This CDR3 comprises 21 residues. Germline V gives CDR1 SGHAT, CDR2 FQNNGV. Unmatched junction bases numbered 19, after V lost 5 bases and J lost 0 bases. The CDR3 sequence is CASSPTHLGQLTHSGANVLTF. Written as DNA, the CDR3 is TGTGCCAGCAGCCCCACTCACCTGGGACAGCTTACCCACTCTGGGGCCAACGTCCTGACTTTC.

The chain links TRBV4-1 to TRBJ1-6; TRBD1 might be the D (5 bases). With 0 bases removed from V and 7 bases from J, the gap between germline ends came to 10 bases. Germline CDR1 and CDR2: MGHRA and YSYEKL. This CDR3 has 15 residues. In DNA, the CDR3 is TGCGCCAGCAGCCAAGAGGACATCCGAAATTCACCCCTCCACTTT. It specifies CASSQEDIRNSPLHF.

This clonotype was counted many times. The genes are TRBV5-1 and TRBJ2-3; no definite D call. Germline loops: CDR1 SGHRS, CDR2 YFSETQ. Trimming shortened V by 2 bases and J by 11 bases, and 12 bases separated the two germline ends. The CDR3 runs 12 residues. For the CDR3, the DNA is TGCGCCAGCAGCTTAGACACTGGAAAGCAGTATTTT. Encoded protein: CASSLDTGKQYF.

This clonotype was found many times. The V call is TRBV10-3, the J call TRBJ1-6; D is unresolved. CDR3 size: 13 residues. CDR1 is ENHRY and CDR2 is SYGVKD in the germline V gene. Trimming removed 2 bases at V and 7 bases at J, with 6 bases between. As DNA, the CDR3 is TGTGCCATCAGTGAGGGATACAATTCACCCCTCCACTTT. It is translated as CAISEGYNSPLHF.

This clonotype appeared many times. The V call is TRBV24-1, the J call TRBJ2-5; D may be TRBD1 (5 bases). V shed 3 bases and J shed 2 bases, with 12 bases lying between them. Germline V CDR1 and CDR2: KGHDR, SFDVKD. The CDR3 runs 15 residues. CDR3 in amino acids: CATSDPDRVQETQYF. Written as DNA, the CDR3 is TGTGCCACCAGTGATCCAGACAGAGTTCAAGAGACCCAGTACTTC.